Reported below is one TCR beta chain. The sample belongs to a study of blood T cell repertoires in COVID-19. Study-wide background: Acute-phase and convalescent COVID-19 samples originated in the United States, Italy and Spain.

Original data processing: Estimation of nucleated cell counts relied on the amplification of reference gene primers. Assay used: immunoSEQ multiplex PCR; TCRdb lists only in-frame clones, some missing. The V and J calls and clone size are taken from that table; D and trimming were inferred from the DNA. Of about 50,000 clones in the sample, approximately 91% were seen once. Germline-derived CDR1 and CDR2 are MNHEY and SVGAGI. Unmatched junction bases numbered 8, after V lost 6 bases and J lost 1 base. The CDR3 length is 15 residues. V is TRBV6-5 and J is TRBJ2-7, with TRBD1 matching over 8 bases. Material: peripheral blood. This receptor was obtained from a human donor in a cohort sampled during active COVID-19. CDR3 amino acids: CASSPRGRRSYEQYF. The DNA of the CDR3 is TGTGCCAGCAGCCCCAGGGGGCGCCGGTCCTACGAGCAGTACTTC.